These T cell receptor beta chains were read from a single sample in a study of cytomegalovirus exposure and HLA in healthy donors. Profiling relied on immunoSEQ multiplex PCR, and the TCRdb table lists in-frame clones only, not all of them. The sample shows some 220,000 clones, 82% of them seen only once. The sequenced material came from PBMCs. The receptors shown here come from a woman between 35 and 50 years old in good health and CMV-seronegative. Each CDR3 is given with its conserved first and last residue. Fields, in order: D gene, J gene, clone size, V gene, CDR3 DNA, CDR3 protein. D genes are given only for firm matches. A clone size is listed for some rows: how often the clone was seen (once, few, many), or a class if it is expanded.

NA TRBJ2-2 NA TRBV7-2 TGTGCCAGCAGTTATGTCCTCTTCACCGGGGAGCTGTTTTTT CASSYVLFTGELFF
TRBD2 TRBJ2-7 NA TRBV7-9 TGTTCCAGCAGACCCACTAGCGGGGGGTTCGTTGATGAGCAGTACTTC CSSRPTSGGFVDEQYF
NA TRBJ1-4 once TRBV30 TGTGCCTGGTCAAGGATTAGGGGGGAAAAACTGTTTTTT CAWSRIRGEKLFF
TRBD2 TRBJ2-7 NA TRBV6-1 TGTGCCAGCAGTCCGGCAGGGACTAGCGACTACGAGCAGTACTTC CASSPAGTSDYEQYF
TRBD1 TRBJ1-6 few TRBV5-1 TGCGCCAGCAGCTGGGACAGGGACTATTCACCCCTCCACTTT CASSWDRDYSPLHF
NA TRBJ1-2 NA TRBV5-6 TGTGCCAGCAGCGTGGGGGGGCAGAACTATGGCTACCCCTTC CASSVGGQNYGYPF
TRBD1 TRBJ1-1 few TRBV28 TGTGCCACTAGTGCCCTCCGGGACAGGATTGAAGCTTTCTTT CATSALRDRIEAFF
NA TRBJ2-6 NA TRBV4-3 TGCGCCAGCAGCCAAGACCCCGCGCAGGGGTTCTCTGGGGCCAACGTCCTGACTTTC CASSQDPAQGFSGANVLTF
NA TRBJ1-5 few TRBV6-1 TGTGCCAGCAGTGAAAGGTTGGGCGGGAATCAGCCCCAGCATTTT CASSERLGGNQPQHF
NA TRBJ1-1 NA TRBV18 TGTGCCAGCTCACCCGGGGACACGAACACTGAAGCTTTCTTT CASSPGDTNTEAFF
NA TRBJ1-2 NA TRBV7-8 TGTGCCAGCAGCTTACGATGGGAGGGGAATGCCTACACCTTC CASSLRWEGNAYTF
NA TRBJ2-7 NA TRBV10-2 TGCGCCAGCAGTGAAATACAGGGAGTGGAGCAGTACTTC CASSEIQGVEQYF
TRBD1 TRBJ1-2 NA TRBV4-1 TGCGCCAGCAGCCTAGCCGACAGGGAACATGGCTACACCTTC CASSLADREHGYTF
TRBD1 TRBJ2-7 once TRBV2 TGTGCCAGCAGTGATCAGGGGGCCCTCTACGAGCAGTACTTC CASSDQGALYEQYF
TRBD1 TRBJ1-1 NA TRBV4-1 TGCGCCAGCAGTCCCGGGACAGGGAAGGGGACTGAAGCTTTCTTT CASSPGTGKGTEAFF
NA TRBJ1-5 NA TRBV7-9 TGTGCCAGCAGCTCTGTCGGAGGGGATGATCAGCCCCAGCATTTT CASSSVGGDDQPQHF
TRBD1 TRBJ1-6 NA TRBV7-6 TGTGCCAGCAGAGCTCTATCAGCCGGGGACAGCGTTAATTCACCCCTCCACTTT CASRALSAGDSVNSPLHF
TRBD1 TRBJ1-1 few TRBV18 TGTGCCAGCTCCCTGGAGGGGGCAGAAAACACTGAAGCTTTCTTT CASSLEGAENTEAFF
NA TRBJ2-2 NA TRBV6-4 TGTGCCAGCAGAGGGGGGGCAACTAACACCGGGGAGCTGTTTTTT CASRGGATNTGELFF
TRBD1 TRBJ2-2 once TRBV7-6 TGTGCCAGCAGCTTAGGCTCGGGGACAGGGAGTTGGTACACCGGGGAGCTGTTTTTT CASSLGSGTGSWYTGELFF
NA TRBJ2-3 NA TRBV29-1 TGCAGCGTTGCACGGGGGGCTGGGGATACGCAGTATTTT CSVARGAGDTQYF
NA TRBJ1-2 NA TRBV28 TGTGCCAGCAGTTTACGACACTTTAGATATGGCTACACCTTC CASSLRHFRYGYTF
NA TRBJ2-7 NA TRBV19 TGTGCCAGTAGTATTCACGGGACTGTATCCTACGAGCAGTACTTC CASSIHGTVSYEQYF
NA TRBJ1-3 NA TRBV30 TGTGCCTGGAGTTCCGGGGTCTCTGGAAACACCATATATTTT CAWSSGVSGNTIYF
NA TRBJ1-1 NA TRBV9 TGTGCCAGCAGTTCCATTAACTCTATGAACACTGAAGCTTTCTTT CASSSINSMNTEAFF
NA TRBJ2-1 NA TRBV27 TGTGCCAGCAGTGCGGGGACCGAGGGAAACAATGAGCAGTTCTTC CASSAGTEGNNEQFF
TRBD1 TRBJ2-5 NA TRBV7-3 TGTGCCAGCAGCCTAACCAACCGGGACAGGGAGACCCAGTACTTC CASSLTNRDRETQYF
NA TRBJ1-1 few TRBV4-1 TGCGCCAGCAGCCAAGGTATGGCAGGGAAGGGGACTGAAGCTTTCTTT CASSQGMAGKGTEAFF
NA TRBJ1-1 NA TRBV7-2 TGTGCCAGCAGCTCGGGGGGGAGGAACACTGAAGCTTTCTTT CASSSGGRNTEAFF
NA TRBJ2-3 NA TRBV23-1 TGCGCCAGCAGCCCCATGAGCACAGATACGCAGTATTTT CASSPMSTDTQYF
TRBD1 TRBJ1-4 few TRBV5-6 TGTGCCAGCAGCTTGGGTCCCGGGACAGGGGTTGAAAAACTGTTTTTT CASSLGPGTGVEKLFF
NA TRBJ2-7 few TRBV5-6 TGTGCCAGCAGCTCCCGGGGGGAGCAGTACTTC CASSSRGEQYF
NA TRBJ1-4 NA TRBV11-3 TGTGCCAGCAGCGAGGGATTTGGGGAAAAACTGTTTTTT CASSEGFGEKLFF
NA TRBJ2-3 NA TRBV6-5 TGTGCCAGCAGTTACTTACCTCCAGGGGCAGATACGCAGTATTTT CASSYLPPGADTQYF
NA TRBJ2-7 NA TRBV18 TGTGCCAGCTCACCCCTGCCCGGGAACTCCTACGAGCAGTACTTC CASSPLPGNSYEQYF
TRBD2 TRBJ2-3 NA TRBV28 TGTGCCAGCTTCTCCGGCGGGGGACCCACAGATACGCAGTATTTT CASFSGGGPTDTQYF